This TCR beta chain was observed in a study of OX40 agonist ivuxolimab in advanced cancers. The data were produced by immunoSEQ multiplex PCR, yet TCRdb's version contains in-frame clones alone and is incomplete. This sample carries approximately 99,000 clones, 85% to 95% of them seen once, and the ten largest clones take 0.5% to 0.8%. The V segment lost 0 bases and the J segment 2 bases; nucleotides outside the gene matches: 6. CDR1 SGHRS and CDR2 YFSETQ come from the germline V gene. The CDR3 length is 16 residues. This clone was seen only once. This receptor was taken from an adult with an advanced solid tumor such as melanoma, head and neck, liver or kidney cancer. Sequences were derived from CD4+ or CD8+ T cells sorted from blood, sampled in a trial of the OX40 agonist ivuxolimab. The chain has TRBV5-1 and TRBJ2-5, with 8 bases matching TRBD2. CDR3 bases: TGCGCCAGCAGCTTGGCGATAGCGGGATTACAAGAGACCCAGTACTTC. The encoded protein is CASSLAIAGLQETQYF. The complete variable domain, with remaining parts taken from reference TRBV5-1 and TRBJ2-5, reads KAGVTQTPRYLIKTRGQQVTLSCSPISGHRSVSWYQQTPGQGLQFLFEYFSETQRNKGNFPGRFSGRQFSNSRSEMNVSTLELGDSALYLCASSLAIAGLQETQYFGPGTRLLVL.